This T cell receptor (beta chain) was captured by sequencing in a study of tumor and adjacent non-tumor tissue in lung cancer listed by TCRdb under 2018. A note on the overall study: The cohort included 12 adenocarcinoma, a couple of squamous cell carcinoma and 1 small cell lung cancer patients. The 15 enrolled patients, of whom 10 were men and 5 were women, were aged about 30 to 80 years and were diagnosed with TNM stage I to III disease. Sequencing generated a total of 125,075,908 productive TCRbeta reads, averaging roughly 4.4 million reads per sample. Using bulk TCRbeta repertoires from some 16 lung cancer patients, the study set lung tumor tissue side by side with matched distant non-tumor lung tissue. For each patient, one tumor sample and one normal lung sample were taken, giving thirty paired specimens that underwent TCRbeta CDR3 sequencing. General study outcomes and caveats: Significantly higher TCR diversity was found in younger patients, and higher tumor TCR diversity was associated with shorter overall and disease-free survival. Neither the sequencing platform nor unique molecular identifiers are named or mentioned anywhere in the methods. With only approximately 16 patients in the cohort, the authors noted that larger samples and more detailed clinical data are needed. TCR diversity (inverse Simpson) was significantly higher in tumor than in normal lung tissue (about 400 vs 180, P = 0.0075, Mann-Whitney U test). Because peripheral blood was not sequenced, the blood TCRbeta repertoires of the lung cancer patients in the study went unexamined. A significantly larger cumulative share of the repertoire was made up by the top 100 clones in normal lung than in tumor tissue.

RNA was extracted from bulk unsorted tissue and checked for quality with a NanoDrop ND-1000 and an Agilent 2100. Distant non-tumor tissue taken more than 3 cm from the tumor edge was used as the normal lung sample. All donors had newly diagnosed lung cancer, had not received prior chemotherapy, and were admitted for thoracic surgery in China between August and November 2014. Patients who had received previous radiotherapy or chemotherapy, or who had another concurrent cancer, were excluded from the study. Surgical tissue pieces of roughly 1-2.3 cm3 were preserved in RNAlater solution and stored at -80 °C until use. Sequences MNHEY (CDR1) and SVGEGT (CDR2) are obtained from the germline V gene. The germline V end is reduced by 5 bases and the J end by 0 bases; junction bases left unmatched: 3. The CDR3 extends over 14 residues, inclusive of both ends. The kept DNA is CDR3 alone, 42 bases in frame from the first base.

The library was built by means of multiplex PCR. The listed sequencing device is Illumina HiSeq 2500. TCRbeta libraries were built by three rounds of nested PCR using primers (Table S4), following protocols modified from ARM-PCR. Before sequencing, PCR products of 200-500 bp were cut from the gel and purified using the QIAquick gel extraction kit. The authors processed their data as follows. Trimmomatic was used to clean the reads, FLASH was used to merge the reads into complete CDR3 sequences, and MiTCR was used to assign the reads to V(D)J germline segments. VDJtools was used to compute clonal diversity as the inverse Simpson's index. A read counted as productive if the sequence was in-frame and lacked a premature stop codon. Through fastp at Q25 and MiXCR, TCRdb rebuilt clones from the public reads, retaining in-frame beta chains. Rows are unified per CDR3 protein, each entry keeping the most common DNA and genes. For this entry, the V and J calls and clone size follow TCRdb and not the study's own pipeline. This sample lists some 80,000 distinct CDR3 sequences; 76% were detected once. The ten top clones hold around 38% of the sample.

Regarding this clonotype: Its antigen is still unknown. The CDR3 carries no conserved terminal phenylalanine or tryptophan, so it likely arises from a read error.

This TCR was recovered from a man aged 70 or older with non-small cell lung cancer. The chain is encoded by TRBV6-2 or TRBV6-3 joined to TRBJ1-2, with 7 middle bases fitting TRBD1. Material: distant non-tumor lung tissue. At the DNA level, the sequence is TGTGCCAGCAGTATGGACAGGACTAACTATGGCTACACCTTA. Its translation reads: CASSMDRTNYGYTL.